These T cell receptor beta chains were read from a single sample in a study of cytomegalovirus exposure and HLA in healthy donors. TCRdb's table, derived via immunoSEQ multiplex PCR, lists solely in-frame clones and lacks some. Listed are more than 90,000 clones; 5.5% to 8% falls within the top ten. Sequencing used PBMCs. These receptors were collected from a middle-aged man in good health and CMV-seropositive. CDR3s include the opening cysteine and the closing phenylalanine or tryptophan. A D gene is named only where the DNA matches it firmly.

cdr3_nt: TGTGCCAGCAGTTTCCCCCGAGGGGGCGCCCGAACTGAAGCTTTCTTT; cdr3_aa: CASSFPRGGARTEAFF; j_call: TRBJ1-1; v_call: TRBV28; d_call: TRBD1; cdr3_length: 16
cdr3_nt: TGTGCCAGCGTATCACAGGGGGCCTTTCGACAGCCCCAGCATTTT; cdr3_aa: CASVSQGAFRQPQHF; j_call: TRBJ1-5; v_call: TRBV6-5; d_call: TRBD1; cdr3_length: 15
cdr3_nt: TGTGCCAGTCATACCCTAGGGGGCGTGATAAGCTCTGGGGCCAACGTCCTGACTTTC; cdr3_aa: CASHTLGGVISSGANVLTF; j_call: TRBJ2-6; v_call: TRBV28; d_call: TRBD1; cdr3_length: 19
cdr3_nt: TGTGCCAGCAGCTTGGACAGGGGCAGTTACTATGGCTACACCTTC; cdr3_aa: CASSLDRGSYYGYTF; j_call: TRBJ1-2; v_call: TRBV5-6; d_call: TRBD1; cdr3_length: 15
cdr3_nt: TGTGCCAGCAGCGCACCCCAGAAGGCCAACGTCCTGACTTTC; cdr3_aa: CASSAPQKANVLTF; j_call: TRBJ2-6; v_call: TRBV9; d_call: -; cdr3_length: 14
cdr3_nt: TGTGCCAGCTCACCCAAACCAAGGGGAACCGGGGAGCTGTTTTTT; cdr3_aa: CASSPKPRGTGELFF; j_call: TRBJ2-2; v_call: TRBV18; d_call: -; cdr3_length: 15
cdr3_nt: TGTGCCTGTTCCAGACAGGGCCTCTACTACGAGCAGTACTTC; cdr3_aa: CACSRQGLYYEQYF; j_call: TRBJ2-7; v_call: TRBV30; d_call: TRBD1; cdr3_length: 14
cdr3_nt: TGTGCCAGCAGCGTGAGACAGGGGCGGAGGGACAATGAGCAGTTCTTC; cdr3_aa: CASSVRQGRRDNEQFF; j_call: TRBJ2-1; v_call: TRBV7-8; d_call: TRBD1; cdr3_length: 16
cdr3_nt: TGTGCCAGCAGCTTACGGCGGGAGGGCCATTCCGGGGAGCTGTTTTTT; cdr3_aa: CASSLRREGHSGELFF; j_call: TRBJ2-2; v_call: TRBV7-6; d_call: TRBD2; cdr3_length: 16
cdr3_nt: TGTGCCATCAGCACGAGACAAACGGCAGGGTATGGCTACACCTTC; cdr3_aa: CAISTRQTAGYGYTF; j_call: TRBJ1-2; v_call: TRBV10-3; d_call: -; cdr3_length: 15
cdr3_nt: TGTGCCAGCAGAGAACAGGGCCTTTACAATGAGCAGTTCTTC; cdr3_aa: CASREQGLYNEQFF; j_call: TRBJ2-1; v_call: TRBV28; d_call: -; cdr3_length: 14
cdr3_nt: TGCGCCAGCAGCTTGGCAGGACAGCCCTCCTACGAGCAGTACTTC; cdr3_aa: CASSLAGQPSYEQYF; j_call: TRBJ2-7; v_call: TRBV5-1; d_call: -; cdr3_length: 15
cdr3_nt: TGTGCCAGCAGCTTAGGGAGGGCTGAAAAACTGTTTTTT; cdr3_aa: CASSLGRAEKLFF; j_call: TRBJ1-4; v_call: TRBV7-9; d_call: -; cdr3_length: 13
cdr3_nt: TGCGCCAGCAGCTTGGCAGGGGGCGGTCAGCCCCAGCATTTT; cdr3_aa: CASSLAGGGQPQHF; j_call: TRBJ1-5; v_call: TRBV5-1; d_call: TRBD1; cdr3_length: 14
cdr3_nt: TGTGCCAGCAGAGGACTAGCGGGGACCGAGCAGTACTTC; cdr3_aa: CASRGLAGTEQYF; j_call: TRBJ2-7; v_call: TRBV6-5; d_call: TRBD2; cdr3_length: 13
cdr3_nt: TGCGCCAGCAGCCCGGTAGCGGGAGGTAGAGATACGCAGTATTTT; cdr3_aa: CASSPVAGGRDTQYF; j_call: TRBJ2-3; v_call: TRBV5-1; d_call: TRBD2; cdr3_length: 15
cdr3_nt: TGTGCCAGCAGCCCCCGGGACAGCTTAAACGAGCAGTACTTC; cdr3_aa: CASSPRDSLNEQYF; j_call: TRBJ2-7; v_call: TRBV9; d_call: TRBD1; cdr3_length: 14
cdr3_nt: TGTGCCAGCAGCTTAGGCCACAGCGGTGGACCCTCTGGAAACACCATATATTTT; cdr3_aa: CASSLGHSGGPSGNTIYF; j_call: TRBJ1-3; v_call: TRBV13; d_call: -; cdr3_length: 18
cdr3_nt: TGCGCCAGCAGCCTGGATGGGGCCTCCTACGAGCAGTACTTC; cdr3_aa: CASSLDGASYEQYF; j_call: TRBJ2-7; v_call: TRBV4-1; d_call: -; cdr3_length: 14
cdr3_nt: TGTGCCACCTCCCGGGCTAGCGGGAAGGAAAACATTCAGTACTTC; cdr3_aa: CATSRASGKENIQYF; j_call: TRBJ2-4; v_call: TRBV28; d_call: TRBD2; cdr3_length: 15
cdr3_nt: TGTGCCAGCAGTCCCCAGACAGGGGCCCCCTATGGCTACACCTTC; cdr3_aa: CASSPQTGAPYGYTF; j_call: TRBJ1-2; v_call: TRBV6-1; d_call: TRBD1; cdr3_length: 15
cdr3_nt: TGTGCCAGCAGCTCCCCCGGACTAGCGACTAACAATGAGCAGTTCTTC; cdr3_aa: CASSSPGLATNNEQFF; j_call: TRBJ2-1; v_call: TRBV7-9; d_call: TRBD2; cdr3_length: 16
cdr3_nt: TGTGCCAGCAGTGTCCCGTACAGTAATGAGCAGTTCTTC; cdr3_aa: CASSVPYSNEQFF; j_call: TRBJ2-1; v_call: TRBV25-1; d_call: -; cdr3_length: 13
cdr3_nt: TGTGCCAGCAGTGAGCTGTCGGGACAGTACTACGAGCAGTACTTC; cdr3_aa: CASSELSGQYYEQYF; j_call: TRBJ2-7; v_call: TRBV2; d_call: TRBD1; cdr3_length: 15
cdr3_nt: TGTGCCAGCAGCGTGGGCCCGGGACAGGGGCCCTACGAGCAGTACTTC; cdr3_aa: CASSVGPGQGPYEQYF; j_call: TRBJ2-7; v_call: TRBV9; d_call: TRBD1; cdr3_length: 16
cdr3_nt: TGTGCCAGTAGTGGACAGGGTGGCACTGAAGCTTTCTTT; cdr3_aa: CASSGQGGTEAFF; j_call: TRBJ1-1; v_call: TRBV19; d_call: TRBD1; cdr3_length: 13
cdr3_nt: TGTGCCAGCAGCGCCAGGGACAGCCCCTACGAGCAGTACTTC; cdr3_aa: CASSARDSPYEQYF; j_call: TRBJ2-7; v_call: TRBV11-2; d_call: TRBD1; cdr3_length: 14
cdr3_nt: TGTGCCAGCAGGCCCCTGACAGGGAACACTGAAGCTTTCTTT; cdr3_aa: CASRPLTGNTEAFF; j_call: TRBJ1-1; v_call: TRBV13; d_call: -; cdr3_length: 14